This TCR beta chain comes out of a study of blood T cell repertoires in COVID-19. The V end lost 1 base, the J end lost 12 bases, and 16 bases lay between the germline ends. The CDR3 is 13 residues long. The V gene's germline CDR1 is SGHNT and CDR2 YYREEE (reference sequence). Profiled with immunoSEQ multiplex PCR; TCRdb holds only in-frame clones, not every one. The sample consists of some 250,000 clones, 70% to 90% of them appearing once. Either two negative PCRs, clearance, or symptom resolution qualified Cohort 3 donors as recovered. The V gene is TRBV5-4, the J gene TRBJ1-2; D is possibly TRBD1 (6 bases). Specimen: PBMCs or T cells enriched from blood (not recorded which). This clonotype was obtained from a woman in her 50s who had recovered from COVID-19. The CDR3 DNA reads TGTGCCAGCAGCTTGCCCCAGGACAGTCTCCACACCTTC. It encodes CASSLPQDSLHTF.